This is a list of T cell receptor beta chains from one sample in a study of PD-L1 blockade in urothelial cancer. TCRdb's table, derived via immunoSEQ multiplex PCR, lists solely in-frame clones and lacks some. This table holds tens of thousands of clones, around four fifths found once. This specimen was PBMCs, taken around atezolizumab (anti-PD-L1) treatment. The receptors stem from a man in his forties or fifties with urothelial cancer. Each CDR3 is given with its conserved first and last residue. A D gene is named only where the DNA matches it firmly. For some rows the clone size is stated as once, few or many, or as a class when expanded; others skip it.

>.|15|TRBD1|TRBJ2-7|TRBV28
CASSMVPWTGGPGNF
TGTGCCAGCAGTATGGTTCCTTGGACAGGGGGCCCCGGGAACTTC
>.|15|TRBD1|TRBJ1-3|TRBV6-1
CASSMQGGVGNTIYF
TGTGCCAGCAGTATGCAGGGGGGAGTTGGAAACACCATATATTTT
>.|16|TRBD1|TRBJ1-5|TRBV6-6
CASSYDGQGGNQPQHF
TGTGCCAGCAGTTACGACGGGCAGGGGGGCAATCAGCCCCAGCATTTT
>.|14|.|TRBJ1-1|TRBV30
CAWREGHSNTEAFF
TGTGCCTGGAGAGAAGGACATTCGAACACTGAAGCTTTCTTT
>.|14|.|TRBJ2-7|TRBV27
CASRPGTLAYEQYF
TGTGCCAGCAGACCCGGGACTTTAGCCTACGAGCAGTACTTC
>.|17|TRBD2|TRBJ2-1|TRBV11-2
CASSLLSGLAGVNEQFF
TGTGCCAGCAGCTTACTCTCGGGACTAGCGGGAGTAAATGAGCAGTTCTTC
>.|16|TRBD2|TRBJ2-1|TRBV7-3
CASSLGLAGSKNEQFF
TGTGCCAGCAGCTTGGGACTAGCGGGAAGTAAGAATGAGCAGTTCTTC
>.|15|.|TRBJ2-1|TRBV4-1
CASSQLAAAHNEQFF
TGCGCCAGCAGCCAACTAGCCGCGGCCCACAATGAGCAGTTCTTC
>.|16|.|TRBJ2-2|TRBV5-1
CASSLARGTNTGELFF
TGCGCCAGCAGCTTGGCTCGGGGAACCAACACCGGGGAGCTGTTTTTT
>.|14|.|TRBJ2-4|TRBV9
CASSVGGSMNIQYF
TGTGCCAGCAGCGTAGGCGGTAGCATGAACATTCAGTACTTC
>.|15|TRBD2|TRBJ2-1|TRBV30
CAWSVETSGRSRQFF
TGTGCCTGGAGTGTTGAGACTAGCGGGAGGTCCAGGCAGTTCTTC
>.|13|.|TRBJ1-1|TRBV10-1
CASSGQPNTEAFF
TGCGCCAGCAGTGGACAACCGAACACTGAAGCTTTCTTT
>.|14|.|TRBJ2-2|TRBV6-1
CASGLPRGAGELFF
TGTGCCAGCGGCTTACCACGGGGAGCCGGGGAGCTGTTTTTT
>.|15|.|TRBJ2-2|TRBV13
CASSPISLRDWELFF
TGTGCCAGCAGCCCTATAAGCCTCAGGGATTGGGAGCTGTTTTTT
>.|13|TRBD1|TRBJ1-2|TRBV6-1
CASRGQGDYGYTF
TGTGCCAGCAGGGGACAGGGGGACTATGGCTACACCTTC
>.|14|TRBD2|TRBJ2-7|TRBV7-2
CASSYLAGNYEQYF
TGTGCCAGCAGCTATCTAGCGGGAAACTACGAGCAGTACTTC
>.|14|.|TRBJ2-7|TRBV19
CASSSDTPSYEQYF
TGTGCCAGTAGTTCGGACACCCCATCCTACGAGCAGTACTTC
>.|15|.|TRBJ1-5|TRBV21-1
CASSQKGVCGQPQHF
TGTGCCAGCTCCCAAAAGGGGGTTTGCGGCCAGCCCCAGCATTTT
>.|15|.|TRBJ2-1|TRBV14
CASSPGLSSYNEQFF
TGTGCCAGCAGCCCCGGACTGAGCTCCTACAATGAGCAGTTCTTC
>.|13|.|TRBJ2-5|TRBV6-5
CASSYTGMETQYF
TGTGCCAGCAGTTACACAGGGATGGAGACCCAGTACTTC
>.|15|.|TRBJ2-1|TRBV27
CASRAPGQRVNEQFF
TGTGCCAGCAGAGCCCCGGGACAGCGGGTCAATGAGCAGTTCTTC
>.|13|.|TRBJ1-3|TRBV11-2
CASSLVRASTIYF
TGTGCCAGCAGCTTAGTGAGGGCGTCCACCATATATTTT
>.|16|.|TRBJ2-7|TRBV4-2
CASSQDLGGTAYEQYF
TGTGCCAGCAGCCAAGATTTAGGCGGGACGGCCTACGAGCAGTACTTC
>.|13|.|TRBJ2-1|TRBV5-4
CASKSAGRNEQFF
TGTGCCAGCAAATCGGCGGGACGGAATGAGCAGTTCTTC
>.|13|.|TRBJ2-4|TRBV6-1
CASEGLGRGFQYF
TGTGCCAGCGAGGGCTTGGGGAGGGGGTTTCAGTACTTC
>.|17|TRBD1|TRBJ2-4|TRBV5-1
CASSLAGTGLAKNIQYF
TGCGCCAGCAGCTTGGCCGGGACAGGCCTAGCCAAAAACATTCAGTACTTC
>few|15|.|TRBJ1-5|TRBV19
CASSRGMDSNQPQHF
TGTGCCAGTAGTAGAGGTATGGATAGCAATCAGCCCCAGCATTTT
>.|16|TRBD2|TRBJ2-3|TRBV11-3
CASSSGLAPGGDTQYF
TGTGCCAGCAGCTCAGGACTAGCGCCCGGCGGGGATACGCAGTATTTT
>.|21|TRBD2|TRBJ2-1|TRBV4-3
CASSQEGGVIAGVGSYNEQFF
TGCGCCAGCAGCCAAGAAGGAGGGGTAATAGCGGGAGTGGGCTCCTACAATGAGCAGTTCTTC
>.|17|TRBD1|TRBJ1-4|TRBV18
CASSYDRGLRVGEKLFF
TGTGCCAGCTCATACGACAGGGGTTTAAGAGTTGGTGAAAAACTGTTTTTT
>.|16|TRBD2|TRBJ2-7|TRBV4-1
CASSQDMTSGRREQYF
TGCGCCAGCAGCCAAGATATGACTAGCGGGAGGCGTGAGCAGTACTTC
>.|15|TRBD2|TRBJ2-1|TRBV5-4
CASSFLAGVSNEQFF
TGTGCCAGCAGCTTCCTAGCGGGAGTAAGTAATGAGCAGTTCTTC
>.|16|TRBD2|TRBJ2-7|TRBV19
CASSPGLAGGLYEQYF
TGTGCCAGTAGTCCGGGACTAGCGGGAGGCCTCTACGAGCAGTACTTC
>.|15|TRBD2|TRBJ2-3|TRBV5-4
CASSLAGGPTDTQYF
TGTGCCAGCAGTCTAGCGGGAGGACCCACAGATACGCAGTATTTT
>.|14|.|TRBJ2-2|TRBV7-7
CASSFDTHGGELFF
TGTGCTAGCAGCTTCGACACCCACGGCGGGGAGCTGTTTTTT
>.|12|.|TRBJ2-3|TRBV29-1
CSVDLQENAQYF
TGCAGCGTTGACTTACAGGAAAATGCGCAGTATTTT
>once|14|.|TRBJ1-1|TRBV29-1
CSVKPGHMNTEAFF
TGCAGCGTTAAGCCGGGACACATGAACACTGAAGCTTTCTTT
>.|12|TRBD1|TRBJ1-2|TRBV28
CASSSQGRGYTF
TGTGCCAGCAGTTCACAGGGGAGGGGCTACACCTTC
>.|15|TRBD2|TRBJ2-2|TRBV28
CAIKRAGLNTGELFF
TGTGCCATCAAAAGAGCGGGACTGAACACCGGGGAGCTGTTTTTT
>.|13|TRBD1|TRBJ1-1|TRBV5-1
CASGQDLNTEAFF
TGCGCCAGCGGACAGGACTTGAACACTGAAGCTTTCTTT
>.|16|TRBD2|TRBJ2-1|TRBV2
CASSEELGGRSNEQFF
TGTGCCAGCAGTGAAGAGCTTGGCGGGAGAAGTAATGAGCAGTTCTTC
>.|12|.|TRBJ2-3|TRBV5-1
CASSLFGDTQYF
TGCGCCAGCAGTCTTTTCGGAGATACGCAGTATTTT
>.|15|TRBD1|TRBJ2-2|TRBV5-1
CASSTGTGNTGELFF
TGCGCCAGCAGTACCGGGACAGGGAACACCGGGGAGCTGTTTTTT
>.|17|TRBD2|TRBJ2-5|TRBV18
CASSPGSAGGPLETQYF
TGTGCCAGCTCACCAGGGTCGGCGGGAGGGCCGTTGGAGACCCAGTACTTC
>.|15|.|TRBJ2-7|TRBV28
CASRETGSWLHEQYF
TGTGCCAGCAGGGAAACAGGGAGTTGGTTGCACGAGCAGTACTTC
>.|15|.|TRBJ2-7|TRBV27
CASSFRAKTSYEQYF
TGTGCCAGCAGTTTCAGAGCGAAGACCTCTTACGAGCAGTACTTC
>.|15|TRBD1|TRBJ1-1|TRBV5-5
CASSLRQGQNTEAFF
TGTGCCAGCAGCTTAAGACAGGGCCAAAACACTGAAGCTTTCTTT
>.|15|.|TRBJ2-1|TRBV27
CASSPGTPDYNEQFF
TGTGCCAGCAGCCCCGGGACACCAGACTACAATGAGCAGTTCTTC
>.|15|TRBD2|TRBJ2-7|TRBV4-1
CASSQEGLAVYEQYF
TGCGCCAGCAGCCAAGAGGGCCTAGCGGTCTACGAGCAGTACTTC
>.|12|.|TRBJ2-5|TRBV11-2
CASSLEQRAQYF
TGTGCCAGCAGCTTAGAACAGAGGGCCCAGTACTTC
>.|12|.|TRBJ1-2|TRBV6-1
CASSEPIYGYTF
TGTGCCAGCAGTGAACCAATTTATGGCTACACCTTC
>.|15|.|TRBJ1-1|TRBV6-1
CASSEEIRRGREAFF
TGTGCCAGCAGTGAAGAGATTAGGAGGGGTAGAGAAGCTTTCTTT
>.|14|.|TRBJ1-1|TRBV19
CASSIVGGNTEAFF
TGTGCCAGTAGTATCGTAGGGGGGAACACTGAAGCTTTCTTT
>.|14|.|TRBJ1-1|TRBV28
CASSPLGRATEAFF
TGTGCCAGCAGTCCATTAGGGAGGGCCACTGAAGCTTTCTTT
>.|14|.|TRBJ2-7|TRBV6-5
CASSYRSEVHEQYF
TGTGCCAGCAGTTACAGGTCGGAGGTCCACGAGCAGTACTTC
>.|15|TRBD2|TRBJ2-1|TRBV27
CASSLLAGGYNEQFF
TGTGCCAGCAGCCTACTAGCGGGAGGGTACAATGAGCAGTTCTTC
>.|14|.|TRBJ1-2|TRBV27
CASSPGWGNYGYTF
TGTGCCAGCAGCCCGGGGTGGGGTAACTATGGCTACACCTTC
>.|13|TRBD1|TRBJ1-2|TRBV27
CASRLQGGYGYTF
TGTGCCAGCAGGCTGCAGGGGGGCTATGGCTACACCTTC